These 23 T cell receptor beta chains originate from one sample sequenced in a study of blood T cell repertoires in COVID-19 (dated by TCRdb to the early 2020s). Library method: the immunoSEQ multiplex PCR assay. In TCRdb, the immuneACCESS table is reduced to in-frame sequences with V and J assigned. These tables do not hold every clone; where another copy was compared, an unresolved V gene accounts for under half, and the others remain unexplained. This sample comprises around 150,000 clones, around nine tenths of them detected only once. The top ten hold approximately 4.2% of the sample. The sample taken for sequencing was peripheral blood. The receptors derive from a woman aged 40 to 50 with acute or convalescent COVID-19.

CDR3 loop: CASSSRRQVNTEAFF. The CDR3 DNA reads TGTGCCAGCAGTTCCCGGCGACAGGTGAACACTGAAGCTTTCTTT. The chain carries TRBV28 and TRBJ1-1; D might be TRBD1 (6 bases). Trimming took off 4 bases at V and 0 bases at J, with 12 bases between the two ends. Germline values: CDR1 MDHEN, CDR2 SYDVKM. The length of the CDR3 is 15 residues.

CDR3 nucleotide sequence: TGTGCCAGCATGCCCGGGACTAGCGGGAGTTACAATGAGCAGTTCTTC. Protein product: CASMPGTSGSYNEQFF. V and J are TRBV2 and TRBJ2-1; 14 positions match TRBD2. The CDR3 length is 16 residues. Trimming at V came to 7 bases and at J to 4 bases, leaving 6 bases not matched to a gene. Germline CDR1 is SNHLY and CDR2 is FYNNEI.

This chain links TRBV28 with TRBJ2-7, with a tentative D call TRBD1 (6 bases). CDR1 is MDHEN, CDR2 SYDVKM, per germline. This CDR3 comprises 11 residues. The V end was cut by 7 bases, the J end by 4 bases, with 8 bases between. CDR3 protein: CASKGVYEQYF. The CDR3 DNA reads TGTGCCAGCAAGGGGGTTTACGAGCAGTACTTC.

The V gene is TRBV4-2, the J gene TRBJ2-7, with 8 bases lining up with TRBD2. The CDR3 consists of 20 residues. CDR1 is LGHNA and CDR2 is YNFKEQ in the germline V gene. J lost 3 bases, V lost 1 base, and 20 bases had no gene match. CDR3 in amino acids: CASSQASESSSGSYFYEQYF. CDR3 sequence (DNA): TGTGCCAGCAGCCAAGCCTCCGAATCCTCCAGCGGGAGCTATTTCTACGAGCAGTACTTC.

The rearrangement joins TRBV23-1 to TRBJ2-4, with D perhaps matching TRBD2 (6 bases). TRBV23-1 is flagged as an ORF with uncertain function. The V end lost 0 bases, the J end lost 3 bases, and 18 bases lay between the germline ends. The CDR3 runs 18 residues. In nucleotides, the CDR3 is TGCGCCAGCAGTCAATCTCGGTGGGGCGGAGGGGACAAAAACATTCAGTACTTC. This sequence encodes CASSQSRWGGGDKNIQYF.

This chain links TRBV2 with TRBJ1-5; D unclear. The CDR3 is 14 residues long. The germline V gene has CDR1 SNHLY and CDR2 FYNNEI. Trimming shortened V by 3 bases and J by 4 bases, and 10 bases separated the two germline ends. CDR3 amino acids: CASSDLADNQPQHF. CDR3 nucleotide sequence: TGTGCCAGCAGTGATCTGGCAGATAATCAGCCCCAGCATTTT.

This chain links TRBV6-4 with TRBJ2-1, with 8 bases identical to TRBD2. The CDR3 loop spans 12 amino acids. The germline CDR1 and CDR2 sequences are MRHNA and SNTAGT. After removal of 2 bases from V and 10 bases from J, the junction contained 1 base not matched to a gene. This CDR3 reads CASSDAGGEQFF. The CDR3 DNA sequence: TGTGCCAGCAGTGACGCGGGGGGCGAGCAGTTCTTC.

J is TRBJ2-7 and V is TRBV19; 11 bases match TRBD1. The J segment lost 3 bases and the V segment lost 4 bases, leaving 5 bases of the junction unmatched. From germline, CDR1 is LNHDA and CDR2 SQIVND (reference sequence). This CDR3 is built from 15 residues. The CDR3 DNA reads TGTGCCAGTAGTACCTCCGGGACAGGGGGCTACGAGCAGTACTTC. Translating it yields CASSTSGTGGYEQYF. Based on the CDR3 plus reference TRBV19 and TRBJ2-7, the full variable domain is DGGITQSPKYLFRKEGQNVTLSCEQNLNHDAMYWYRQDPGQGLRLIYYSQIVNDFQKGDIAEGYSVSREKKESFPLTVTSAQKNPTAFYLCASSTSGTGGYEQYFGPGTRLTVT.

This rearrangement joins TRBV7-3 to TRBJ2-1; 11 bases are shared with TRBD2. The CDR3 sequence is 15 residues long. The junction had 3 bases not matched to a gene; V was cut back by 5 bases and J by 3 bases. CDR1 and CDR2 (germline): SGHTA, FQGTGA. The CDR3 spells CASSRTSGSYNEQFF. The CDR3 DNA reads as TGTGCCAGCAGCCGCACTAGCGGGAGCTACAATGAGCAGTTCTTC.

This clone was detected once. This chain joins TRBV3-1 (or the pseudogene TRBV3-2) and TRBJ2-6; the match to TRBD2 covers 15 bases. The germline CDR1 and CDR2 sequences are LGHDT and YNNKEL (reference sequence). The length of the CDR3 is 19 residues. Trimming at V came to 5 bases and at J to 0 bases, leaving 5 bases not matched to a gene. The CDR3 coding sequence is TGTGCCAGCAGCGGGACTAGCGGGGGGCTTTACTCTGGGGCCAACGTCCTGACTTTC. Residues: CASSGTSGGLYSGANVLTF.

The chain uses TRBV9 and TRBJ2-7; D perhaps matches TRBD1 (6 bases). With 0 bases removed from V and 2 bases from J, the gap between germline ends came to 12 bases. Germline lookup yields CDR1 SGDLS and CDR2 YYNGEE. This CDR3 comprises 15 residues. The CDR3 reads CASSVGGGRAYEQYF. CDR3 DNA sequence: TGTGCCAGCAGCGTAGGTGGGGGCAGGGCCTACGAGCAGTACTTC. The full variable domain, completed using reference TRBV9 and TRBJ2-7, is DSGVTQTPKHLITATGQRVTLRCSPRSGDLSVYWYQQSLDQGLQFLIQYYNGEERAKGNILERFSAQQFPDLHSELNLSSLELGDSALYFCASSVGGGRAYEQYFGPGTRLTVT.

V usage is TRBV5-1 and J usage is TRBJ2-2, with a tentative D call TRBD1 (6 bases). Germline V gene lookup returns CDR1 SGHRS and CDR2 YFSETQ. The CDR3 is 15 residues long. V was clipped by 0 bases and J by 4 bases, with 10 bases between them. This CDR3 reads CASSLESRGTGELFF. The CDR3 DNA is TGCGCCAGCAGCTTGGAATCCAGGGGCACCGGGGAGCTGTTTTTT.

The rearrangement links TRBV6-5 to TRBJ2-5; 7 bases fit TRBD1. The V and J ends lost 4 bases and 6 bases, in that order; junction bases with no gene match: 2. The CDR3 runs 12 residues. CDR1 MNHEY and CDR2 SVGAGI come from the germline V gene. In DNA, the CDR3 is TGTGCCAGCAGTTCGACAGGGAAGACCCAGTACTTC. Amino acid sequence: CASSSTGKTQYF.

This chain connects TRBV5-1 to TRBJ2-1; 11 bases are a match to TRBD2. The CDR3 runs 15 residues. Germline CDR1 is SGHRS and CDR2 is YFSETQ. V lost 1 base to trimming and J lost 7 bases; unmatched junction nucleotides: 4. The CDR3 protein is CASSLTSGGENEQFF. The CDR3 DNA reads as TGCGCCAGCAGCTTGACTAGCGGGGGAGAGAATGAGCAGTTCTTC.

The chain carries TRBV5-8 and TRBJ2-7; 11 bases are shared with TRBD2. This CDR3 contains 15 residues. CDR1 and CDR2 (germline): SGHTS, YDEGEE. With 0 bases clipped from V and 4 bases from J, the junction kept 3 bases outside the gene matches. Here the CDR3 reads CASSLVGTSGYEQYF. The CDR3 region has the DNA TGTGCCAGCAGCTTGGTTGGGACTAGCGGTTACGAGCAGTACTTC.

V and J are TRBV7-2 and TRBJ1-2, with TRBD1 matching 7 bases. The germline gives CDR1 SGHTA, CDR2 FQGNSA. J gave up 0 bases and V 0 bases, and 1 base lay outside the gene matches. CDR3 size: 15 residues. CDR3 DNA sequence: TGTGCCAGCAGCTTAGCGACAGGGACTAACTATGGCTACACCTTC. It specifies CASSLATGTNYGYTF.

The rearrangement uses TRBV7-9 and TRBJ2-1; 10 bases match TRBD2. CDR3 length equals 18 residues. Germline V gene lookup returns CDR1 SEHNR and CDR2 FQNEAQ (reference sequence). Trimming took 2 bases from V and 7 from J; bases not matched to a gene: 14. The CDR3 here is CASSLSSAGGGFRNEQFF. The CDR3 bases are TGTGCCAGCAGCTTATCGTCAGCGGGAGGGGGATTTCGTAATGAGCAGTTCTTC.

This sequence joins TRBV29-1 and TRBJ1-2; D uncertain. The CDR3 is 11 residues long. Between the trimmed V and J ends, which lost 5 bases and 8 bases, there was a span of 12 bases. CDR1 and CDR2 (germline): SQVTM, ANQGSEA. The CDR3, as DNA: TGCAGCGTTCTGAGCCCCGAAGGCTACACCTTC. Translated: CSVLSPEGYTF.

The chain recombines TRBV20-1 with TRBJ2-3; 10 nucleotides agree with TRBD2. Germline-derived CDR1 and CDR2 are DFQATT and SNEGSKA (reference sequence). CDR3 length equals 14 residues. The V gene end was trimmed by 3 bases and the J gene end by 3 bases; junction bases not matched to a gene: 3. The CDR3 loop reads CSASQREGTDTQYF. For the CDR3, the DNA is TGCAGTGCTAGTCAGCGGGAGGGAACAGATACGCAGTATTTT.

This chain connects TRBV18 to TRBJ1-1, with D uncertain. Germline V gives CDR1 KGHSH, CDR2 LQKENI. The CDR3 contains 13 residues. The germline V and J ends were trimmed by 3 bases and 0 bases, with 5 bases remaining between them. Here the CDR3 DNA reads TGTGCCAGCTCACCCGACTTGAACACTGAAGCTTTCTTT. This translates into CASSPDLNTEAFF.

The rearrangement uses TRBV9 and TRBJ2-7, with D possibly TRBD1 on 6 matching bases. V lost 0 bases to trimming and J lost 3 bases, with 10 bases between them. Per germline, CDR1 SGDLS and CDR2 YYNGEE. The CDR3 consists of 14 residues. DNA of the CDR3: TGTGCCAGCAGCGTAGGGACAGCGATCTACGAGCAGTACTTC. It specifies CASSVGTAIYEQYF.

V is TRBV9 and J is TRBJ1-1, with D possibly being TRBD1 (6 bases). The CDR3 extends over 14 amino acids. Germline V gene sequence: CDR1 SGDLS, CDR2 YYNGEE. The V and J ends lost 5 bases and 5 bases respectively, with 16 bases between them. The CDR3 nucleotides are TGTGCCAGCAGTCCACAGCCGACAGGAACTGAAGCTTTCTTT. This translates into CASSPQPTGTEAFF.

The gene calls are TRBV3-1 (or the pseudogene TRBV3-2) and TRBJ2-5; D gene unclear. CDR1 LGHDT and CDR2 YNNKEL come from the germline V gene (reference sequence). Trimming took 1 base from V and 0 from J, leaving 9 bases between them. The CDR3 consists of 15 residues. CDR3 nucleotide sequence: TGTGCCAGCAGCCAAGGACTTTCGTACCAAGAGACCCAGTACTTC. It translates to CASSQGLSYQETQYF.